This section outlines one T cell receptor (beta chain) sequence together with its context. This entry belongs to a study of preoperative IRX-2 immunotherapy in early breast cancer. The treatment here: preoperative locoregional IRX-2 cytokine immunotherapy. Preoperative locoregional IRX-2 cytokine immunotherapy was tested in the phase Ib source study. Clones were sequenced by immunoSEQ multiplex PCR, and TCRdb holds only the in-frame ones, with some missing. The sample lists tens of thousands of clones; 83% were seen once. V lost 2 bases, J lost 4 bases, and 12 bases stayed unmatched. The CDR3 consists of 18 residues. Germline V gene sequence: CDR1 MDHEN, CDR2 SYDVKM.

The V gene is TRBV28, the J gene TRBJ2-2; the match to TRBD1 covers 8 bases. The sequencing here drew on lymph node tissue, taken from a patient treated with IRX-2 immunotherapy. The sequence was collected from a human donor with breast cancer. The CDR3 loop reads CASSLGGQGAQITGELFF. The DNA for the CDR3 is TGTGCCAGCAGTTTAGGAGGGCAGGGGGCCCAAATCACCGGGGAGCTGTTTTTT.